Below, 9 T cell receptor beta chains from the same sample are listed, as sequenced in a study of human T cells and chemical hapten exposure. Via MiXCR, TCRdb re-called the RACE reads, giving one row per CDR3 protein. The sample consists of some 74,000 distinct CDR3 sequences, 10% to 15% of them appearing once. Time point meaning: patch test 3, about 24 weeks after DPC sensitization. Treatment reported: therapeutic diphenylcyclopropenone sensitization with weekly scalp DPC. Specimen: whole blood, collected in connection with sensitization to the hapten diphenylcyclopropenone (DPC). The receptors shown here come from a woman aged 50 to 65 with alopecia areata. Some clones in this sample may be carry-over from other donors' samples.

V usage is TRBV13 and J usage is TRBJ2-1; 12 positions match TRBD2. Germline V lookup: CDR1 PRHDT, CDR2 FYEKMQ (reference sequence). The CDR3 runs to 16 residues. J gave up 7 bases and V 6 bases, and 10 bases lay outside the gene matches. CDR3 loop: CASRYIGLAGLNEQFF. The CDR3 bases are TGTGCCAGCAGATATATTGGACTAGCGGGATTGAATGAGCAGTTCTTC.

This clonotype was seen repeatedly, ten times or more. The chain carries TRBV10-2 and TRBJ2-7; 8 bases are a match to TRBD2. The germline V gene encodes CDR1 WSHSY and CDR2 SAAADI. The CDR3 covers 16 residues. Trimming at V came to 6 bases and at J to 5 bases, leaving 15 bases not matched to a gene. CDR3 in DNA: TGCGCCAGCAGCGGGGGGTCGGGAGCGGGAGAGGACGAGCAGTACTTC. This gives the protein CASSGGSGAGEDEQYF.

The table lists this clonotype with a few counts. The J gene is TRBJ2-5, the V gene TRBV12-3 or TRBV12-4; D unresolved. This CDR3 comprises 11 residues. The V gene lost 5 bases and the J gene lost 2 bases, with 3 bases spanning the gap. The CDR3 sequence: CASSAQETQYF. The CDR3 nucleotides read TGTGCCAGCAGTGCGCAAGAGACCCAGTACTTC.

This clonotype showed up just a few times. J is TRBJ2-1 and V is TRBV11-3, with 8 bases fitting TRBD1. Trimming cost V 5 bases and J 0 bases; bases outside gene matches: 6. The CDR3 is 16 residues long. Germline CDR1 is SGHNT and CDR2 is YENEEA. The CDR3 nucleotides are TGTGCCAGCAGCCGGCGACAGGGGAGCTCCTACAATGAGCAGTTCTTC. Amino acid sequence: CASSRRQGSSYNEQFF. Drawing the rest from reference TRBV11-3 and TRBJ2-1, the complete variable domain is EAGVVQSPRYKIIEKKQPVAFWCNPISGHNTLYWYLQNLGQGPELLIRYENEEAVDDSQLPKDRFSAERLKGVDSTLKIQPAELGDSAVYLCASSRRQGSSYNEQFFGPGTRLTVL.

This rearrangement joins TRBV29-1 to TRBJ2-3; 8 bases map to TRBD2. Unmatched junction bases numbered 7, after V lost 6 bases and J lost 5 bases. The V gene's germline CDR1 is SQVTM and CDR2 ANQGSEA. The CDR3 covers 13 residues. Written as DNA, the CDR3 is TGCAGCGTCGGGAGGGCCGTTCTAGATACGCAGTATTTT. It is translated as CSVGRAVLDTQYF.

This chain joins TRBV14 and TRBJ1-6; the D is unclear. The CDR3 runs 15 residues. The V end lost 1 base, the J end lost 7 bases, and 11 bases lay between the germline ends. Germline CDR1 is SGHDN and CDR2 is FVKESK. The chain's CDR3 is CASSQVIPSNSPLHF. Written as DNA, the CDR3 is TGTGCCAGCAGCCAAGTTATTCCCTCCAATTCACCCCTCCACTTT. Full variable domain (remainder filled in from reference TRBV14 and TRBJ1-6): EAGVTQFPSHSVIEKGQTVTLRCDPISGHDNLYWYRRVMGKEIKFLLHFVKESKQDESGMPNNRFLAERTGGTYSTLKVQPAELEDSGVYFCASSQVIPSNSPLHFGNGTRLTVT.

This clonotype has a count of ten or more. This CDR3 reads CATSRVRLAVYNEQFF. In DNA form, the CDR3 reads TGTGCCACCAGCAGAGTTCGACTAGCGGTCTACAATGAGCAGTTCTTC. The chain uses TRBV15 and TRBJ2-1; 9 nucleotides line up with TRBD2. CDR3 size: 16 residues. CDR1 and CDR2 from the germline V gene are LNHNV and YYDKDF (reference sequence). Trimming removed 1 base from V and 3 bases from J; junction bases left unmatched: 4.

Only a few counts were recorded for this clonotype. The genes are TRBV24-1 and TRBJ2-1; D remains unclear. There are 15 residues in the CDR3. V shed 3 bases and J shed 3 bases, with 11 bases lying between them. In germline, CDR1 is KGHDR, CDR2 SFDVKD. The CDR3 protein is CATSDPQGGYNEQFF. CDR3 nucleotides: TGTGCCACCAGTGATCCCCAAGGCGGCTACAATGAGCAGTTCTTC.

This clonotype occurred many times. The chain carries TRBV9 and TRBJ2-7; D gene unclear. CDR3 length equals 14 residues. Germline-derived CDR1 and CDR2 are SGDLS and YYNGEE. The V gene lost 0 bases and the J gene lost 0 bases, with 7 bases spanning the gap. CDR3 nucleotide sequence: TGTGCCAGCAGCGTAGACCGGAGCTCCTACGAGCAGTACTTC. Its protein product is CASSVDRSSYEQYF.